Below, 5 T cell receptor beta chains from the same sample are listed, as sequenced in a study of radiation and T cells in renal cell carcinoma. The treatment: 15 Gy SBRT to primary tumor, nephrectomy 4 weeks later. The data were produced by immunoSEQ multiplex PCR, yet TCRdb's version contains in-frame clones alone and is incomplete. The data contain 15,000 to 20,000 clones, roughly 54% of them singletons. The material sequenced was tumor tissue, taken from a patient whose treatment included radiotherapy and nephrectomy. These receptors were obtained from a man between 45 and 60 years old with renal cell carcinoma.

The gene calls are TRBV11-1 and TRBJ1-2, with D possibly TRBD1 on 5 matching bases. Trimming took off 5 bases at V and 3 bases at J, with 10 bases between the two ends. CDR1 SGHAT and CDR2 FQDESV come from the germline V gene (reference sequence). The CDR3 length is 13 residues. The CDR3, as DNA: TGTGCCAGCAGCAACAGGCCCCACTATGGCTACACCTTC. This codes for CASSNRPHYGYTF. The full variable domain, in which reference TRBV11-1 and TRBJ1-2 provide the parts outside the CDR3, is EAEVAQSPRYKITEKSQAVAFWCDPISGHATLYWYRQILGQGPELLVQFQDESVVDDSQLPKDRFSAERLKGVDSTLKIQPAELGDSAMYLCASSNRPHYGYTFGSGTRLTVV.

This chain joins TRBV19 and TRBJ2-3; TRBD2 matches at 9 bases. The ends lost 3 bases at V and 0 bases at J; junction bases unmatched: 13. Germline assignment: CDR1 LNHDA and CDR2 SQIVND (reference sequence). This CDR3 has 19 amino acids. The CDR3 is CASSMGLAMIQASTDTQYF. The CDR3 DNA sequence: TGTGCCAGTAGTATGGGACTAGCCATGATTCAAGCTAGCACAGATACGCAGTATTTT.

This clone was counted once. The junction does not match germline at one end; this may be a read error. This chain joins TRBV2 and TRBJ2-1; maybe TRBD1 (5 bases). The CDR3 contains 12 residues. From germline, CDR1 is SNHLY and CDR2 FYNNEI. In DNA, the CDR3 is TGTGCCAGCACAGGGCGCGGCGCCCAGTTGCTCTTC. Translation gives CASTGRGAQLLF.

CDR3 bases: TGTGCCAGCAGACGGGGACAGCTTACCGGGGAGCTGTTTTTT. It yields the protein CASRRGQLTGELFF. The V and J genes are TRBV28 and TRBJ2-2; TRBD1 agrees at 7 bases. Germline V gene data show CDR1 as MDHEN and CDR2 as SYDVKM. CDR3 length: 14 amino acids. The ends lost 6 bases at V and 5 bases at J; junction bases unmatched: 6.

The table lists this clone with a count of one. This rearrangement joins TRBV6-5 to TRBJ1-6; D uncertain. The germline V gene encodes CDR1 MNHEY and CDR2 SVGAGI. CDR3 size: 12 residues. Deletions cut 8 bases from V and 15 bases from J, with 17 bases between. The DNA for the CDR3 is TGTGCCAGCTCGACCCTAGCTGTGCACCTCCACTTT. This sequence encodes CASSTLAVHLHF.